This TCR beta chain was observed in a study of cytomegalovirus exposure and HLA in healthy donors. CDR3 length: 14 amino acids. From germline, CDR1 is SGHTA and CDR2 FQGNSA. The junction had 5 bases not matched to a gene; V was cut back by 6 bases and J by 0 bases. The PCR contained 60 Vbeta and 13 Jbeta primers. Clones were sequenced by immunoSEQ multiplex PCR, and TCRdb holds only the in-frame ones, with some missing. The sample has under 150,000 clones; around 79% are singletons. The chain joins TRBV7-2 to TRBJ2-7; 7 nucleotides agree with TRBD2. Input material: PBMCs. The clonotype was recovered from a female donor in good health and CMV-seronegative. The CDR3 DNA reads TGTGCCAGCAGGGACGGGGGGAGCTCCTACGAGCAGTACTTC. Residues: CASRDGGSSYEQYF.